This T cell receptor beta chain appears in the sequencing data of a study of spatial heterogeneity in lung cancer (dated by TCRdb to about 2019). About the full investigation: More beta-chain than alpha-chain transcripts were consistently detected, likely reflecting higher beta-chain transcript abundance. The study linked features of the TCR repertoire to counts of nonsynonymous mutations, which were determined by whole-exome sequencing of tumor tissue. In non-small cell lung cancer, the study quantitatively compared TCR alpha and beta repertoires across several tumor regions, matched nontumor lung, and blood. At surgery, about 210 tumor regions, approximately 64 matched nontumor lung samples and 56 PBMC samples were TCR-sequenced for both alpha and beta chains. In the raw uncorrected reads, each unique combination of TCR and UMI appeared more than ten times on average.

This clonotype was counted many times. The antigen it recognizes is unknown. The record has no base qualities; no much larger clone is one base away. Looking up the germline V gene yields CDR1 SGHTA and CDR2 FQGNSA. The CDR3 runs 13 residues from the cysteine to the phenylalanine. The read is trimmed to its CDR3 DNA, 39 bases read in frame from base 1. V sheds 5 bases and J sheds 7 bases, leaving 13 bases between their ends. The sample's time point label, in plain terms: sample taken at primary tumor resection. Without any cell sorting, TCR sequencing was performed on whole RNA extracted either from tumor and nontumor lung tissue or from cryopreserved PBMC samples. The donors were 72 patients from the lung TRACERx cohort who had early-stage, untreated non-small cell lung cancer. A patient was chosen for TCR sequencing only when enough RNA was available from at least two tumor regions. Study-wide conclusions, independent of this receptor: Additional single-cell paired TCR alpha and beta sequencing was considered necessary to confirm, at a functional level, the hypothesis that regional TCRs recognize regional mutations. Ubiquitous expanded tumor TCRs were detected in blood more often at tumor resection than at routine follow-up.

Library preparation employed 5' RACE. Sequencing was performed on a NextSeq 500. The TCR library protocol attached a unique molecular identifier to each TCR cDNA molecule to allow correction of PCR and sequencing errors. As for the authors' bioinformatics: TCR identification, UMI-based error correction and CDR3 extraction were performed with Decombinator tools. Expanded TCRs were defined as those above a frequency of 2 per 1,000, corresponding to the top 1% of the tumor frequency distribution. Renyi diversity was calculated using the R vegan package after each repertoire was subsampled 100 times to 5,000 TCRs. CDR3 similarity networks were built from amino acid triplet string-kernel similarity, connecting CDR3s with pairwise similarity above 0.82. TCRdb reanalyzed the raw reads on its own, using fastp at Q25 for trimming and MiXCR for clone calling, and kept in-frame beta chains. Each CDR3 protein appears once, grouped with its most common genes and DNA. It is TCRdb's table, rather than the study itself, that gives the V and J calls and clone size. The table for this sample lists 25,000 or so distinct CDR3 sequences; about 3.3% of them were counted only once. The biggest ten clones account for around 30% of the sample.

Material: PBMCs, obtained at surgery. The source of this sequence is a female donor with early-stage non-small cell lung cancer. This chain is built from TRBV7-2 and TRBJ2-3; perhaps TRBD2 is the D gene, with 5 bases matching. The nucleotide sequence reads as follows: TGTGCCAGCAGCCCCTCCTACGGGAATACGCAGTATTTT. Translated, it gives CASSPSYGNTQYF. This CDR3, with the reference TRBV7-2 and TRBJ2-3 proteins standing in past its ends, gives the full variable domain GAGVSQSPSNKVTEKGKDVELRCDPISGHTALYWYRQSLGQGLEFLIYFQGNSAPDKSGLPSDRFSAERTGGSVSTLTIQRTQQEDSAVYLCASSPSYGNTQYFGPGTRLTVL.